The rows below give T cell receptor beta chains drawn from one sample of a study of regulatory T cells in long-lasting Graves disease. TCRdb re-called the multiplex PCR reads through MiXCR, storing one row per CDR3 protein. The repertoire includes some 490,000 distinct CDR3 sequences, about 12% of them detected once, and 7.5% to 9% sits in the top ten. These data were likewise used in another study, on T cells in Graves' hyperthyroidism and ophthalmopathy.

The sequences come from peripheral blood mononuclear cells (PBMCs), collected at new diagnosis, from a patient treated with antithyroid drugs. These receptors all stem from a woman in her 30s with Graves disease. Both conserved end residues are part of each CDR3. D genes are given only for firm matches. Size values are once, few and many counts, or a class for expanded clones, and some rows have none.

V gene	D gene	J gene	clone size	CDR3 DNA	CDR3 protein
TRBV2	TRBD1	TRBJ2-7	many	TGTGCCAGCACCAGGCGGACAGGGGCCCCCTACGAGCAGTACTTC	CASTRRTGAPYEQYF
TRBV6-2/TRBV6-3	.	TRBJ1-2	.	TGTGCCAGCAGTTACTACACAACAGGGTCTGGCTACACCTTC	CASSYYTTGSGYTF
TRBV18	.	TRBJ1-1	many	TGTGCCAGCTCACCACGGTCAGTGAACACTGAAGCTTTCTTT	CASSPRSVNTEAFF
TRBV7-8	.	TRBJ2-5	.	TGTGCCAGCAGCTTGTCGGCGGCGAGCGGACAAGAGACCCAGTACTTC	CASSLSAASGQETQYF
TRBV19	.	TRBJ1-1	.	TGTGCCAGTAGTATACTCGATCGACCGAACACTGAAGCTTTCTTT	CASSILDRPNTEAFF
TRBV11-2	.	TRBJ2-7	many	TGTGCCAGCAGGCTGCGGGACTCTGGGCCCTACGAGCAGTACTTC	CASRLRDSGPYEQYF
TRBV28	TRBD1	TRBJ2-3	many	TGTGCCAGCGGGGACAGATCCACAGATACGCAGTATTTT	CASGDRSTDTQYF
TRBV3-1	.	TRBJ1-4	.	TGTGCCAGCAGCCGCACGACAGTCGAAAAACTGTTTTTT	CASSRTTVEKLFF
TRBV20-1	TRBD2	TRBJ2-1	many	TGCAGTGCTAGAGATGCAGGGGGACTAGCGGGACGAAGCTCCTACAATGAGCAGTTCTTC	CSARDAGGLAGRSSYNEQFF
TRBV7-9	.	TRBJ2-1	many	TGTGCCAGCAGCCCAGGGAACTATGGGCAGTTCTTC	CASSPGNYGQFF
TRBV9	TRBD2	TRBJ2-5	many	TGTGCCAGCAGCGTAGCTTGGACTAGCGGGATTAGGGAGACCCAGTACTTC	CASSVAWTSGIRETQYF
TRBV7-9	.	TRBJ2-1	few	TGTGCCAGCAGCTTTACTTACCGCACTCTCAATGAGCAGTTCTTC	CASSFTYRTLNEQFF
TRBV6-1	TRBD1	TRBJ2-4	.	TGTGCCAGCAGTGGGCGAGACAGGGACGGGCCCAAAAACATTCAGTACTTC	CASSGRDRDGPKNIQYF
TRBV29-1	.	TRBJ2-7	many	TGCAGCGTTGAAGATCGCGGGGTTCCGTACTTC	CSVEDRGVPYF
TRBV28	TRBD1	TRBJ2-3	many	TGTGCCAGCAGTTTTAAGTACAGGGGCAGCACAGATACGCAGTATTTT	CASSFKYRGSTDTQYF
TRBV24-1	.	TRBJ2-7	.	TGTGCCACCACCTATGAGCGGGCTCCTTACGAGCAGTACTTC	CATTYERAPYEQYF
TRBV5-4	TRBD1	TRBJ2-1	many	TGTGCCAGCAGCTTGGGGGGACCGGGACAGGGGTCCAATGAGCAGTTCTTC	CASSLGGPGQGSNEQFF
TRBV4-3	.	TRBJ1-2	few	TGCGCCAGCAGTGTCAGGTGGCCCCCGTCCCGCTATGGCTACACCTTC	CASSVRWPPSRYGYTF
TRBV6-2/TRBV6-3	.	TRBJ2-5	many	TGTGCCAGCAGTGAAGCTATGGAGGAAGAGACCCAGTACTTC	CASSEAMEEETQYF
TRBV11-2	TRBD2	TRBJ2-7	many	TGTGCCAGCAGCTTAGGGCTAGCGGGAGGGCAATACGAGCAGTACTTC	CASSLGLAGGQYEQYF
TRBV29-1	TRBD1	TRBJ1-1	.	TGCAGCGTTGAGGTACAGGGGGCGGAAAACACTGAAGCTTTCTTT	CSVEVQGAENTEAFF
TRBV7-9	.	TRBJ2-1	.	TGTGTCAGCAGCTTTTTACTGGGTACCAAGTTCTTC	CVSSFLLGTKFF
TRBV2	.	TRBJ1-1	many	TGTGCCAGCGCAAAGGATATGAACACTGAAGCTTTCTTT	CASAKDMNTEAFF
TRBV7-9	TRBD2	TRBJ2-5	.	TGTGCCAGCAGCACGGCGCCCGTGCCGGGGGGGACCCAGTACTTC	CASSTAPVPGGTQYF
TRBV2	.	TRBJ2-5	many	TGTGCCAGCAGTGAATACTATTCAGAGACCCAGTACTTC	CASSEYYSETQYF
TRBV12-3/TRBV12-4	.	TRBJ2-6	.	TGTGCCAGCCGGACGGCTGGGGCCAACGTCCTGACTTTC	CASRTAGANVLTF
TRBV27	TRBD2	TRBJ2-7	few	TGTGCCAGCAGGATAGGCGGGAGCTCCTACGAGCAGTACTTC	CASRIGGSSYEQYF
TRBV27	TRBD2	TRBJ2-3	few	TGTGCCAGCAGTTTACTAGCGGGGACTAGGGATACGCAGTATTTT	CASSLLAGTRDTQYF
TRBV6-1	TRBD1	TRBJ1-1	many	TGTGCCAGCAGTGATCCAATGACAGGGCCTCTGAACACTGAAGCTTTCTTT	CASSDPMTGPLNTEAFF
TRBV13	.	TRBJ2-3	many	TGTGCCAGCAGTTATTTGACAGTTGGGTCCCGCACAGATACGCAGTATTTT	CASSYLTVGSRTDTQYF
TRBV28	TRBD2	TRBJ2-7	.	TGTGCCAGCAGTTTATCGACTAGCGGGAGTTACGAGCAGTACTTC	CASSLSTSGSYEQYF
TRBV7-9	TRBD1	TRBJ1-6	many	TGTGCCAGCAGCTTGGGACAGGGTCTCACCCTCCACTTT	CASSLGQGLTLHF
TRBV13	.	TRBJ1-2	.	TGTGCCAGCAGCTTAGCTCGGGGACATGATGTGGGGACCAACTATGGCTACACCTTC	CASSLARGHDVGTNYGYTF
TRBV28	TRBD2	TRBJ2-1	many	TGTGCCAGCAGCCAGACCTCTAGCGGGAGTTATAATGAGCAGTTCTTC	CASSQTSSGSYNEQFF
TRBV6-5	.	TRBJ1-1	.	TGTGCCAGCAGTTATCAAATTTGGAGGGGAGAAGCTTTCTTT	CASSYQIWRGEAFF
TRBV27	.	TRBJ1-3	many	TGTGCCAGCAGTTCAAACCCTCGAGGGGTAGCGGGAAACACCATATATTTT	CASSSNPRGVAGNTIYF
TRBV12-3/TRBV12-4	.	TRBJ2-7	many	TGTGCCAGCAGTTTCAGGGGCGCCGTGGGATACGAGCAGTACTTC	CASSFRGAVGYEQYF
TRBV7-9	.	TRBJ2-7	few	TGTGCCAGCATCCCTAGTGGTGGGTTCGAGCAGTACTTC	CASIPSGGFEQYF
TRBV6-5	.	TRBJ1-1	many	TGTGCCAGCAGTTACGAGACACAAGCCATGAACACTGAAGCTTTCTTT	CASSYETQAMNTEAFF
TRBV28	TRBD1	TRBJ2-7	many	TGTGCCAGCAGTTTATTTCCGGGACAGGCAGCCGAGCAGTACTTC	CASSLFPGQAAEQYF
TRBV3-1	.	TRBJ1-1	few	TGTGCCAGCACCGAGGGGAACACTGAAGCTTTCTTT	CASTEGNTEAFF
TRBV4-2	.	TRBJ2-1	few	TGTGCCAGCAGCCAAGATCGAGATCTAGTGAGTGAGCAGTTCTTC	CASSQDRDLVSEQFF
TRBV20-1	TRBD1	TRBJ2-3	many	TGCAGTGCCGTACAGGGGTCCACAGATACGCAGTATTTT	CSAVQGSTDTQYF
TRBV20-1	TRBD1	TRBJ1-3	many	TGCAGTGCTAGGGACAGGAGGGGAAACACCATATATTTT	CSARDRRGNTIYF
TRBV2	.	TRBJ2-1	.	TGTGCCAGCAACTCCAGGTATGACCTAAACAATGAGCAGTTCTTC	CASNSRYDLNNEQFF
TRBV6-2/TRBV6-3	.	TRBJ2-5	many	TGTGCCAGCGGGGGAAGGAGACTCCAAGAGACCCAGTACTTC	CASGGRRLQETQYF
TRBV4-3	TRBD2	TRBJ2-7	many	TGCGCCAGCAGCCAAGATATGAGCGGGAGATTTGGCGAGCAGTACTTC	CASSQDMSGRFGEQYF
TRBV10-3	.	TRBJ1-2	many	TGTGCCATCAGTGAGTCGATTGCGGGAACTAACTATGGCTACACCTTC	CAISESIAGTNYGYTF